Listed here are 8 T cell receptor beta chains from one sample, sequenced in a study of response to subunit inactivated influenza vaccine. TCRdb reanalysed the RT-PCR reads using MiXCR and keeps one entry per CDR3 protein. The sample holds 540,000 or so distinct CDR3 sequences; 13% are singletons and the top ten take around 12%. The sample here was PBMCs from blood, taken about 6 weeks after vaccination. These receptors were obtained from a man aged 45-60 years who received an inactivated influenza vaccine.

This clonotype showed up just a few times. CDR3 sequence: CASSYIANEQFF. CDR3 nucleotide sequence: TGTGCCAGCAGCTACATCGCCAATGAGCAGTTCTTC. The rearrangement links TRBV7-9 to TRBJ2-1; D remains unclear. Germline V lookup: CDR1 SEHNR, CDR2 FQNEAQ (reference sequence). The length of the CDR3 is 12 residues. Deletions cut 4 bases from V and 6 bases from J, with 7 bases between.

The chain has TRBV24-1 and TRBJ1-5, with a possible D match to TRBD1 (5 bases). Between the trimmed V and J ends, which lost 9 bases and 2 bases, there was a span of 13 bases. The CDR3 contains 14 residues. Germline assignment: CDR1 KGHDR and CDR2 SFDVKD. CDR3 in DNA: TGTGCCACCCAAGACCCGGGGGGCAATCAGCCCCAGCATTTT. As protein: CATQDPGGNQPQHF.

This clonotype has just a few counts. The CDR3 DNA is TGTGCCAGCAGCCGCGGACTAGCGGGAGGTACAGATACGCAGTATTTT. Protein product: CASSRGLAGGTDTQYF. The J gene is TRBJ2-3, the V gene TRBV12-3 or TRBV12-4, with 14 nucleotides matching TRBD2. V lost 6 bases and J lost 3; bases outside the gene matches: 5. CDR3 length equals 16 residues.

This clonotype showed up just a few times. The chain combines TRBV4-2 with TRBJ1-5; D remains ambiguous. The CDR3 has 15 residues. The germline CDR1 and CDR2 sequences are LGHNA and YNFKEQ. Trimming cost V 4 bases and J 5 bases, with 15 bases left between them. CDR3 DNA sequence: TGTGCCAGCAGCCTTTCCGGGGATGGGGATCAGCCCCAGCATTTT. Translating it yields CASSLSGDGDQPQHF.

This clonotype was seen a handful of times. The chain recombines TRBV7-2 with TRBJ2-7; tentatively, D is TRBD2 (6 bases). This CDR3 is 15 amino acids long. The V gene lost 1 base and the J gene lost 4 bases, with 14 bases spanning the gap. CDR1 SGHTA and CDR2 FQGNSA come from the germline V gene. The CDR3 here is CASSLGTLGGYEQYF. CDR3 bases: TGTGCCAGCAGCTTAGGAACACTCGGAGGGTACGAGCAGTACTTC. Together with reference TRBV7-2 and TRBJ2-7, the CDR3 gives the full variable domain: GAGVSQSPSNKVTEKGKDVELRCDPISGHTALYWYRQSLGQGLEFLIYFQGNSAPDKSGLPSDRFSAERTGGSVSTLTIQRTQQEDSAVYLCASSLGTLGGYEQYFGPGTRLTVT.

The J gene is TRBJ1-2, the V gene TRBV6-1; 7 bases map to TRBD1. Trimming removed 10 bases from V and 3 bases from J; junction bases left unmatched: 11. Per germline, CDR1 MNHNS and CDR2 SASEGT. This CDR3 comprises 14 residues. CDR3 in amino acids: CATPVQGQYYGYTF. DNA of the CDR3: TGTGCCACCCCGGTCCAGGGACAGTACTATGGCTACACCTTC.

The CDR3 nucleotides are TGTGCCAGCAGTTCATCCTTAGCGAACACCGGGGAGCTGTTTTTT. Encoded protein: CASSSSLANTGELFF. The V call is TRBV6-5, the J call TRBJ2-2; D remains unclear. The CDR3 is made up of 15 amino acids. Germline-derived CDR1 and CDR2 are MNHEY and SVGAGI. Trimming removed 4 bases from V and 0 bases from J, with 9 bases in between.

CDR3 sequence (DNA): TGTGCCAGCAGCCTCCCCTGGGCGGGGCTTGGGAATGAGCAGTTCTTC. Translating gives CASSLPWAGLGNEQFF. The J gene is TRBJ2-1, the V gene TRBV6-2 or TRBV6-3, with D possibly TRBD2 on 6 matching bases. The germline V gene has CDR1 MNHEY and CDR2 SVGEGT. The CDR3 sequence is 16 residues long. Trimming removed 6 bases at V and 7 bases at J, with 22 bases between.